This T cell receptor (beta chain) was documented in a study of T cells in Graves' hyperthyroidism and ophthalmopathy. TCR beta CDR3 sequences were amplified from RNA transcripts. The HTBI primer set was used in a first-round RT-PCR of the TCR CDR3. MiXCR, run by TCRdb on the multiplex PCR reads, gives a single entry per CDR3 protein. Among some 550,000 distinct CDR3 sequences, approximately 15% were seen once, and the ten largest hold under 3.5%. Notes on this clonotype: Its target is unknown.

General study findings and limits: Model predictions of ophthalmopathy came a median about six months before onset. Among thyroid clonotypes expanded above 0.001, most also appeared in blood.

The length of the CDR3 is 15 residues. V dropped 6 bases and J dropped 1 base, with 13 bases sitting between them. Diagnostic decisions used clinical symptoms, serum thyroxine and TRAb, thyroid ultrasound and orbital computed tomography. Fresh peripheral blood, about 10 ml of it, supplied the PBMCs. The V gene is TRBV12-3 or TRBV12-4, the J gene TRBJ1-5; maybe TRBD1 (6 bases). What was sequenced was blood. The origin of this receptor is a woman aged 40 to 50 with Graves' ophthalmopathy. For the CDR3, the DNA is TGTGCCAGCAGGGTGGGGGGCAGGAGCAATCAGCCCCAGCATTTT. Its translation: CASRVGGRSNQPQHF.